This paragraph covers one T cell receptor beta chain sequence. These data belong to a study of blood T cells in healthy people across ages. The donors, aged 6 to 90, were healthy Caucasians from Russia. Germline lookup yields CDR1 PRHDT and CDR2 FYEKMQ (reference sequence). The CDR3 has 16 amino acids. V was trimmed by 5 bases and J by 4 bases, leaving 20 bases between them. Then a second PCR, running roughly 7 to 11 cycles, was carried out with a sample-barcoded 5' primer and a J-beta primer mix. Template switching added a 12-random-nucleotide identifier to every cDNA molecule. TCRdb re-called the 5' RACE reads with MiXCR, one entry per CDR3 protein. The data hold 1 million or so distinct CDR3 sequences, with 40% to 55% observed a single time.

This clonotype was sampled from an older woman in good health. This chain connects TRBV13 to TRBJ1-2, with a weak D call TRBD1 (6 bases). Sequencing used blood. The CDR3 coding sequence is TGTGCCAGCAGCGCCACGCATCAGGGGATTAGCTATGGCTACACCTTC. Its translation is CASSATHQGISYGYTF.